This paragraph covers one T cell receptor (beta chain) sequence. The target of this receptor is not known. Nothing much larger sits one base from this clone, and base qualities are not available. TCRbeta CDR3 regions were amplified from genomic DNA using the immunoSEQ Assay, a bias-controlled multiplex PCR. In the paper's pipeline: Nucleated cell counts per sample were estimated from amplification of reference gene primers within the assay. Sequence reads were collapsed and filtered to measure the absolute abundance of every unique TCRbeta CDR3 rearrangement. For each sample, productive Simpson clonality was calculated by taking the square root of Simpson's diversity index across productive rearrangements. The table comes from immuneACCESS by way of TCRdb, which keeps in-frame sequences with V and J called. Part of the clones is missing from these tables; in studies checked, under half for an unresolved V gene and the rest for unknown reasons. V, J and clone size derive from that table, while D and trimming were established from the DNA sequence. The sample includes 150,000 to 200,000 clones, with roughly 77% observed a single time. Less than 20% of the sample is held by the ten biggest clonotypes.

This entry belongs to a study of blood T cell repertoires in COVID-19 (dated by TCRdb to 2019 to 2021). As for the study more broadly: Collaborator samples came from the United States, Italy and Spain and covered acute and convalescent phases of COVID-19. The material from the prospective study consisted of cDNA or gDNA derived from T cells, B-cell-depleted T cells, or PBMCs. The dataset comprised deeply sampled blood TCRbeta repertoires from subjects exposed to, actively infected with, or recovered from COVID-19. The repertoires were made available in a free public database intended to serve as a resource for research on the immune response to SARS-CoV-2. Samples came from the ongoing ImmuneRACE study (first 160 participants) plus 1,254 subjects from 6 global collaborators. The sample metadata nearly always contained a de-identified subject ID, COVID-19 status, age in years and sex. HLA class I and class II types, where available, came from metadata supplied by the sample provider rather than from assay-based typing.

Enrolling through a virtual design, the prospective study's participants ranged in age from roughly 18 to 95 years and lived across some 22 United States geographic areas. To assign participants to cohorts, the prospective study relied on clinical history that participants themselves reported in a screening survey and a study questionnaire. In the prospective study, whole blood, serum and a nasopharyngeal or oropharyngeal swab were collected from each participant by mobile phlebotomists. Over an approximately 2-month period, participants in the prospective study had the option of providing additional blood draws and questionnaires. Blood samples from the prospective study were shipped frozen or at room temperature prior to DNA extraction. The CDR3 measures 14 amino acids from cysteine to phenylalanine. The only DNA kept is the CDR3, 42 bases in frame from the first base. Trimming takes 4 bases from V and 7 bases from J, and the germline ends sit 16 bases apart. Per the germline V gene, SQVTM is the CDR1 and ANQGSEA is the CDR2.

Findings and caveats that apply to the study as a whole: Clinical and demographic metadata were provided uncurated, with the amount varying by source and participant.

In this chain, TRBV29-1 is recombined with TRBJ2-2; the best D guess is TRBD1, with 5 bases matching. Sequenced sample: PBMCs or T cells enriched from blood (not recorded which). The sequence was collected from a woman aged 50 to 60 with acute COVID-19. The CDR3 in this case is CSVVVGAMNGELFF. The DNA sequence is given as TGCAGCGTTGTGGTAGGGGCCATGAACGGGGAGCTGTTTTTT.